The clone carrying this T cell receptor (beta chain) was detected many times. Its matching antigen is unknown. Per germline, CDR1 SGHTA and CDR2 FQGNSA. The V gene end was trimmed by 5 bases and the J gene end by 0 bases; junction bases not matched to a gene: 2. The CDR3 length is 15 residues. Sequencing libraries for TCR beta were prepared with iRepertoire HTBI primers and Arm-PCR of CDR3 regions. TCRdb passed the multiplex PCR reads through MiXCR, listing each CDR3 protein once. Altogether under 300,000 distinct CDR3 sequences are present, 15% to 20% being singletons, with the ten largest covering less than 15%. This specimen comes from a study of regulatory T cells in long-lasting Graves disease. Whole-study findings and limits: Persistent disease was characterized by preferential usage of TRBV28, TRBJ1-2 and TRBJ2-5.

This sample's time point: newly diagnosed GD, antithyroid drugs for less than 3 months. The TCR library used RNA extracted from PBMCs. The sample was also linked to a second study, of T cells in Graves' hyperthyroidism and ophthalmopathy. That work adds: First-round RT-PCR targeting the TCR CDR3 was performed with the HTBI primer set.

The chain joins TRBV7-2 to TRBJ2-1, with 9 bases identical to TRBD1. This sample comprised peripheral blood mononuclear cells (PBMCs), obtained at new diagnosis, from a patient treated with antithyroid drugs. The receptor comes from a woman in her thirties with Graves disease. The CDR3 region is CASSPGQGSYNEQFF. CDR3 sequence (DNA): TGTGCCAGCAGCCCGGGACAGGGCTCCTACAATGAGCAGTTCTTC.